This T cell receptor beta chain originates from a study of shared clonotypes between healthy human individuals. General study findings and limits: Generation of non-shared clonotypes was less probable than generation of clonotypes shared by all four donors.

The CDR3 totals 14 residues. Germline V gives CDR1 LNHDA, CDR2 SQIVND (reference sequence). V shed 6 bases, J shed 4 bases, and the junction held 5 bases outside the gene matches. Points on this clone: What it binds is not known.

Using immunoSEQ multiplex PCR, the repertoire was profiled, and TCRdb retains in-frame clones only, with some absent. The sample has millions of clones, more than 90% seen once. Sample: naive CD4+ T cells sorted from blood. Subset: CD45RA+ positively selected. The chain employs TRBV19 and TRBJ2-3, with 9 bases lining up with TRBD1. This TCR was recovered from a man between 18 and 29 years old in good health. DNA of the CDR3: TGTGCCAGTAGATTGGACAGGGGCGCAGATACGCAGTATTTT. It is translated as CASRLDRGADTQYF.